A single sample gave rise to the 28 T cell receptor beta chains below, sequenced in a study of T cell changes during pregnancy in multiple sclerosis. The assay was immunoSEQ multiplex PCR, and TCRdb's table has in-frame clones only and misses some. The sample has more than 30,000 clones; about nine tenths are singletons. The sequencing used CD8+ T cells from peripheral blood mononuclear cells, collected in the second trimester of pregnancy. These receptors were obtained from a female donor with multiple sclerosis, enrolled in a pregnancy study.

The CDR3: CASSMASGAYNEQFF. The CDR3 nucleotides read TGTGCCAGTAGTATGGCTAGCGGGGCCTACAATGAGCAGTTCTTC. V gene TRBV19 combines with J gene TRBJ2-1; 9 bases line up with TRBD2. CDR1 LNHDA and CDR2 SQIVND come from the germline V gene (reference sequence). This CDR3 comprises 15 residues. The junction had 2 bases not matched to a gene; V was cut back by 3 bases and J by 2 bases. The full variable domain, completed using reference TRBV19 and TRBJ2-1, is DGGITQSPKYLFRKEGQNVTLSCEQNLNHDAMYWYRQDPGQGLRLIYYSQIVNDFQKGDIAEGYSVSREKKESFPLTVTSAQKNPTAFYLCASSMASGAYNEQFFGPGTRLTVL.

V and J are TRBV9 and TRBJ2-3, with 8 nucleotides matching TRBD2. V lost 0 bases to trimming and J lost 1 base; unmatched junction nucleotides: 1. The CDR3 is 15 amino acids. Germline V CDR1 and CDR2: SGDLS, YYNGEE. The CDR3 protein is CASSVAGGGTDTQYF. CDR3 coding DNA: TGTGCCAGCAGCGTAGCGGGAGGGGGCACAGATACGCAGTATTTT.

The chain's CDR3 is CASGTDIPEAFF. In nucleotides, the CDR3 is TGCGCCAGCGGCACTGACATCCCCGAAGCTTTCTTT. The V and J genes are TRBV10-2 and TRBJ1-1; D is unresolved. The V gene's germline CDR1 is WSHSY and CDR2 SAAADI. The CDR3 contains 12 residues. The V end was cut by 8 bases, the J end by 8 bases, with 15 bases between.

V usage is TRBV30 and J usage is TRBJ2-1, with 9 bases identical to TRBD1. CDR1 and CDR2 (germline): GTSNPN, SVGIG (reference sequence). Losses at the gene ends were 5 bases for V and 6 bases for J; bases not matched to a gene: 2. The length of the CDR3 is 12 residues. The CDR3 spells CAWGGQGNEQFF. As DNA, the CDR3 is TGTGCCTGGGGGGGACAGGGCAATGAGCAGTTCTTC.

V is TRBV7-2 and J is TRBJ2-5; a weak D match, TRBD1 (6 bases). CDR1 is SGHTA and CDR2 is FQGNSA in the germline V gene. The ends were cut back, 5 bases at V and 5 bases at J, with 18 bases in the middle. The CDR3 runs 15 residues. DNA for the CDR3: TGTGCCAGCAGCCGGACTTCACAGGGCTGGGAGACCCAGTACTTC. Residues: CASSRTSQGWETQYF.

This chain joins TRBV15 and TRBJ2-1; D unresolved. Trimming removed 0 bases at V and 0 bases at J, with 9 bases between. The germline V gene encodes CDR1 LNHNV and CDR2 YYDKDF (reference sequence). This CDR3 is 16 amino acids long. The CDR3 nucleotides are TGTGCCACCAGCAGAGATAGGTGGAGCTCCTACAATGAGCAGTTCTTC. Encoded protein: CATSRDRWSSYNEQFF.

The V and J genes are TRBV9 and TRBJ2-2, with a possible D match to TRBD1 (5 bases). With 5 bases removed from V and 6 bases from J, the gap between germline ends came to 8 bases. This CDR3 has 12 amino acids. Looked up from germline, CDR1 is SGDLS and CDR2 is YYNGEE. CDR3 coding DNA: TGTGCCAGCAGAAGGGGTTCCGGGGAGCTGTTTTTT. Its protein product is CASRRGSGELFF.

This clone is a singleton in its sample. J is TRBJ2-3 and V is TRBV19; 10 nucleotides match TRBD2. Per the germline V gene, CDR1 is LNHDA and CDR2 is SQIVND (reference sequence). V was clipped by 6 bases and J by 6 bases; unmatched bases: 6. CDR3 length: 14 amino acids. The CDR3 protein is CASRWTSGWDTQYF. In nucleotides, the CDR3 is TGTGCCAGTAGGTGGACTAGCGGTTGGGATACGCAGTATTTT.

In nucleotides, the CDR3 is TGCAGCGTTGGGGGCCGGACACCCTACGAGCAGTACTTC. This codes for CSVGGRTPYEQYF. The chain uses TRBV29-1 and TRBJ2-7; possible D gene TRBD1, 5 bases. Trimming shortened V by 4 bases and J by 2 bases, and 12 bases separated the two germline ends. From germline, CDR1 is SQVTM and CDR2 ANQGSEA. There are 13 residues in the CDR3.

The V gene is TRBV5-6, the J gene TRBJ2-5; tentatively, D is TRBD2 (6 bases). CDR3 size: 14 residues. The germline gives CDR1 SGHDT, CDR2 YYEEEE. The V gene lost 4 bases and the J gene lost 5 bases, with 15 bases spanning the gap. The chain's CDR3 is CASSQREPWETQYF. The CDR3 region has the DNA TGTGCCAGCAGCCAACGGGAGCCCTGGGAGACCCAGTACTTC. The full variable domain, its missing parts supplied by reference TRBV5-6 and TRBJ2-5, is DAGVTQSPTHLIKTRGQQVTLRCSPKSGHDTVSWYQQALGQGPQFIFQYYEEEERQRGNFPDRFSGHQFPNYSSELNVNALLLGDSALYLCASSQREPWETQYFGPGTRLLVL.

The chain employs TRBV10-3 and TRBJ2-3; D unclear. Germline CDR1 ENHRY, CDR2 SYGVKD. Between the trimmed V and J ends, which lost 2 bases and 6 bases, there was a span of 9 bases. The CDR3 contains 13 residues. The CDR3 DNA sequence: TGTGCCATCAGTGAGGACTCACCTGATACGCAGTATTTT. The encoded protein is CAISEDSPDTQYF.

This sequence joins TRBV10-3 and TRBJ1-1, with 7 bases identical to TRBD1. The CDR3 consists of 15 residues. Germline-derived CDR1 and CDR2 are ENHRY and SYGVKD. Unmatched junction bases numbered 7, after V lost 6 bases and J lost 0 bases. The CDR3 coding sequence is TGTGCCATCAGGGGGACAGATTATATGAACACTGAAGCTTTCTTT. Amino acid sequence: CAIRGTDYMNTEAFF.

This chain connects TRBV9 to TRBJ2-5; D call uncertain. Trimming took off 4 bases at V and 3 bases at J, with 10 bases between the two ends. Germline V CDR1 and CDR2: SGDLS, YYNGEE. CDR3 length: 13 amino acids. The CDR3 bases are TGTGCCAGCAGCCCGAGCATGGAAGAGACCCAGTACTTC. The encoded protein is CASSPSMEETQYF.

The chain employs TRBV7-3 and TRBJ2-3, with TRBD2 as a possible D gene (6 bases). The CDR3 is 17 amino acids. The V end lost 4 bases, the J end lost 2 bases, and 19 bases lay between the germline ends. Germline V CDR1 and CDR2: SGHTA, FQGTGA. The CDR3 region has the DNA TGTGCCAGCAGCTATCGGGACTCCCTCTTTTACACAGATACGCAGTATTTT. It encodes CASSYRDSLFYTDTQYF.

The V call is TRBV15, the J call TRBJ2-1; D perhaps matches TRBD2 (6 bases). Trimming shortened V by 4 bases and J by 9 bases, and 13 bases separated the two germline ends. There are 13 residues in the CDR3. CDR1 is LNHNV, CDR2 YYDKDF, per germline (reference sequence). In nucleotides, the CDR3 is TGTGCCACCAGCAAAACTAGCTCCCCTGAGCAGTTCTTC. Encoded protein: CATSKTSSPEQFF.

The chain recombines TRBV13 with TRBJ2-5, with a tentative D call TRBD1 (5 bases). CDR1 and CDR2 from the germline V gene are PRHDT and FYEKMQ (reference sequence). Trimming took off 0 bases at V and 4 bases at J, with 21 bases between the two ends. The CDR3 spans 18 residues. In DNA form, the CDR3 reads TGTGCCAGCAGCTTAGGCCTAAGGGGCTGGCCGGGCGGAGAGACCCAGTACTTC. Its translation: CASSLGLRGWPGGETQYF.

V gene TRBV4-1 combines with J gene TRBJ2-7, with 10 bases fitting TRBD2. J was trimmed by 1 base and V by 1 base; bases with no gene match: 7. Germline-derived CDR1 and CDR2 are MGHRA and YSYEKL. The CDR3 has 17 residues. CDR3 nucleotides: TGCGCCAGCAGCCAAGGAGCTAGCGGGGGCCCGTCCTACGAGCAGTACTTC. Its protein is CASSQGASGGPSYEQYF.

The gene calls are TRBV29-1 and TRBJ2-1; TRBD2 aligns across 7 bases. The V gene's germline CDR1 is SQVTM and CDR2 ANQGSEA. Trimming removed 1 base from V and 3 bases from J; junction bases left unmatched: 3. CDR3 size: 14 residues. In nucleotides, the CDR3 is TGCAGCGTTGAAGGCCTAGCGGTCTACAATGAGCAGTTCTTC. Its protein is CSVEGLAVYNEQFF.

The rearrangement joins TRBV4-2 to TRBJ2-7, with 9 bases identical to TRBD2. CDR3 length: 15 residues. V lost 4 bases, J lost 1 base, and 5 bases stayed unmatched. The germline CDR1 and CDR2 sequences are LGHNA and YNFKEQ. CDR3 DNA sequence: TGTGCCAGCAGCCCGCGACTAGCGGAATCCTACGAGCAGTACTTC. Translation: CASSPRLAESYEQYF.

This clone was observed a few times. The chain joins TRBV2 to TRBJ1-2; D is perhaps TRBD1 (6 bases). Trimming cost V 9 bases and J 3 bases, with 8 bases left between them. The CDR3 covers 11 residues. Germline V CDR1 and CDR2: SNHLY, FYNNEI. The CDR3 DNA reads as TGTGCCAGAAACAGGGACTATGGCTACACCTTC. This sequence encodes CARNRDYGYTF.

V and J are TRBV15 and TRBJ2-2; D gene uncertain. With 1 base removed from V and 7 bases from J, the gap between germline ends came to 10 bases. Germline-derived CDR1 and CDR2 are LNHNV and YYDKDF (reference sequence). The CDR3 contains 14 residues. This chain's CDR3 is CATSRGGLSGELFF. CDR3 nucleotide sequence: TGTGCCACCAGCAGAGGCGGTCTGAGCGGGGAGCTGTTTTTT.

The V call is TRBV28, the J call TRBJ1-1; D not certain. The CDR3 consists of 15 residues. Germline V gene sequence: CDR1 MDHEN, CDR2 SYDVKM. V dropped 8 bases and J dropped 4 bases, with 20 bases sitting between them. DNA for the CDR3: TGTGCCAGCTCCCCTGTGATCGGGTTGGGCACTGAAGCTTTCTTT. Amino acid sequence: CASSPVIGLGTEAFF.

The V gene is TRBV5-6, the J gene TRBJ2-7; D perhaps matches TRBD1 (6 bases). Deletions cut 7 bases from V and 1 base from J, with 12 bases between. In germline, CDR1 is SGHDT, CDR2 YYEEEE. The CDR3 is 13 amino acids. The CDR3 loop reads CASRSTGSYEQYF. CDR3 nucleotide sequence: TGTGCCAGCCGTTCCACAGGGTCCTACGAGCAGTACTTC.

The rearrangement links TRBV5-1 to TRBJ1-6, with D perhaps TRBD1 (5 bases). This CDR3 spans 14 amino acids. Germline lookup yields CDR1 SGHRS and CDR2 YFSETQ. Trimming cost V 0 bases and J 7 bases, with 8 bases left between them. DNA of the CDR3: TGCGCCAGCAGCTTGGAGGGGCAAAATTCACCCCTCCACTTT. This sequence encodes CASSLEGQNSPLHF.

This rearrangement joins TRBV7-2 to TRBJ2-7; D perhaps matches TRBD1 (6 bases). The V end was cut by 3 bases, the J end by 2 bases, with 17 bases between. The V gene's germline CDR1 is SGHTA and CDR2 FQGNSA. The CDR3 runs 16 residues. DNA for the CDR3: TGTGCCAGCAGCTTCGATACCCGCAGGGGAGCCTACGAGCAGTACTTC. Protein: CASSFDTRRGAYEQYF. The variable domain in full, with the rest retrieved from reference TRBV7-2 and TRBJ2-7, is GAGVSQSPSNKVTEKGKDVELRCDPISGHTALYWYRQSLGQGLEFLIYFQGNSAPDKSGLPSDRFSAERTGGSVSTLTIQRTQQEDSAVYLCASSFDTRRGAYEQYFGPGTRLTVT.

The chain employs TRBV29-1 and TRBJ1-2; D uncertain. Germline CDR1 is SQVTM and CDR2 is ANQGSEA. The CDR3 runs 13 residues. With 0 bases removed from V and 4 bases from J, the gap between germline ends came to 9 bases. The CDR3 here is CSVEDPTSYGYTF. The CDR3 DNA reads TGCAGCGTTGAAGATCCCACGAGCTATGGCTACACCTTC.

The rearrangement links TRBV19 to TRBJ1-1, with D unresolved. The CDR3 loop spans 13 amino acids. V was pared by 6 bases and J by 5 bases, with 13 bases between. Germline V gene data show CDR1 as LNHDA and CDR2 as SQIVND (reference sequence). CDR3: CASSYRPGTEAFF. The DNA for the CDR3 is TGTGCCAGTAGCTATCGCCCGGGGACTGAAGCTTTCTTT.

The rearrangement uses TRBV6-1 and TRBJ1-3, with D uncertain. The CDR3 loop spans 15 amino acids. The V gene lost 5 bases and the J gene lost 2 bases, with 13 bases spanning the gap. CDR1 MNHNS and CDR2 SASEGT come from the germline V gene. CDR3 sequence reads: CASSPARGTGNTIYF. Here the CDR3 DNA reads TGTGCCAGCAGTCCGGCCCGAGGCACTGGAAACACCATATATTTT.